This T cell receptor (beta chain) is from a study of blood T cell repertoires in COVID-19. V was trimmed by 3 bases and J by 2 bases, leaving 7 bases between them. This CDR3 region has 13 residues. Some clones are missing from TCRdb's copy, which holds only in-frame ones; the method was immunoSEQ multiplex PCR. The profile shows about 83,000 clones, 87% of them singletons. Sequencing input: peripheral blood. The rearrangement joins TRBV12-3 or TRBV12-4 to TRBJ2-5, with D tentatively TRBD2 (6 bases). This TCR was recovered from a man aged 60 to 75 with acute or convalescent COVID-19. CDR3 coding DNA: TGTGCCAGCAGTTTTGGGACTCAAGAGACCCAGTACTTC. Residues: CASSFGTQETQYF.